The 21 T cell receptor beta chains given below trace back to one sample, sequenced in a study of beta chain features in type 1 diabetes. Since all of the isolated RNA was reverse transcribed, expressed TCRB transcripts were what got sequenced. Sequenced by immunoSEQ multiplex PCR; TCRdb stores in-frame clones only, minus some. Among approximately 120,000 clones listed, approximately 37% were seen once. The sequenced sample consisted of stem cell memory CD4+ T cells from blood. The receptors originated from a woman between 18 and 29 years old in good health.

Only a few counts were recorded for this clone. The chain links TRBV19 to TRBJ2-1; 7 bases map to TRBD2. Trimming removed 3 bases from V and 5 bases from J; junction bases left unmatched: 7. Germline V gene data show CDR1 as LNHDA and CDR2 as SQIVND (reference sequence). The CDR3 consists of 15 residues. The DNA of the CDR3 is TGTGCCAGTAGTATGGTCGGGAGGTTACACAATGAGCAGTTCTTC. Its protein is CASSMVGRLHNEQFF.

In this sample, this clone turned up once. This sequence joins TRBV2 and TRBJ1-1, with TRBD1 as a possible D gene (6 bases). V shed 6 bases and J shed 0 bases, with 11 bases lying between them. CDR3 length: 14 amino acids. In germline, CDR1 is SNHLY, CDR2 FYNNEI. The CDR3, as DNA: TGTGCCAGCAGACGGACAGAGATGAACACTGAAGCTTTCTTT. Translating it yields CASRRTEMNTEAFF.

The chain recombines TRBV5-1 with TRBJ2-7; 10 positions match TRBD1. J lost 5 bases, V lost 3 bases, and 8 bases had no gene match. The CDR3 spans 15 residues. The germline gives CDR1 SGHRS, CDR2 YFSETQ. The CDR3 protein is CASSSTGTGVNEQYF. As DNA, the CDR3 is TGCGCCAGCAGCTCCACCGGGACAGGGGTTAACGAGCAGTACTTC.

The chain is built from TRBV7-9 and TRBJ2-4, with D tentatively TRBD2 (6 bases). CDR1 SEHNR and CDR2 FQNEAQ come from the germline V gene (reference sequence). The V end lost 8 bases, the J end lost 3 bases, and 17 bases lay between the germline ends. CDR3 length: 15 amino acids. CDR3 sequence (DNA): TGTGCCAGCCGCCCCGGGGGTACGGGCAAAAACATTCAGTACTTC. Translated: CASRPGGTGKNIQYF.

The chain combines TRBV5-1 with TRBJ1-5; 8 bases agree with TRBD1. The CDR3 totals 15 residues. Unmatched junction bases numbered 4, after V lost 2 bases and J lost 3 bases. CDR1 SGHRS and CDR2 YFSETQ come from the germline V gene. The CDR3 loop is CASSLSTGDNQPQHF. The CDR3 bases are TGCGCCAGCAGCTTATCGACAGGGGACAATCAGCCCCAGCATTTT. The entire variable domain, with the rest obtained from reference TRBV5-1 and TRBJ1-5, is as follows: KAGVTQTPRYLIKTRGQQVTLSCSPISGHRSVSWYQQTPGQGLQFLFEYFSETQRNKGNFPGRFSGRQFSNSRSEMNVSTLELGDSALYLCASSLSTGDNQPQHFGDGTRLSIL.

CDR3 sequence: CASSHWETSDNQETQYF. Here the CDR3 DNA reads TGTGCCAGCAGCCATTGGGAGACTAGCGATAACCAAGAGACCCAGTACTTC. The chain joins TRBV11-2 to TRBJ2-5, with 8 bases lining up with TRBD2. CDR3 size: 17 residues. Germline V CDR1 and CDR2: SGHAT, FQNNGV. V trimming: 5 bases; J trimming: 0 bases; junction bases outside the gene matches: 11.

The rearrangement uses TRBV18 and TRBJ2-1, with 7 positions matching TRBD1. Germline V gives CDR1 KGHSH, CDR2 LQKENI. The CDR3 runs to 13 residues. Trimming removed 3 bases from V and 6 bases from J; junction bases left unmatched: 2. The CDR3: CASSPRQGNEQFF. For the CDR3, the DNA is TGTGCCAGCTCACCGAGACAGGGCAATGAGCAGTTCTTC. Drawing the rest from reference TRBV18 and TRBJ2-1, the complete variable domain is NAGVMQNPRHLVRRRGQEARLRCSPMKGHSHVYWYRQLPEEGLKFMVYLQKENIIDESGMPKERFSAEFPKEGPSILRIQQVVRGDSAAYFCASSPRQGNEQFFGPGTRLTVL.

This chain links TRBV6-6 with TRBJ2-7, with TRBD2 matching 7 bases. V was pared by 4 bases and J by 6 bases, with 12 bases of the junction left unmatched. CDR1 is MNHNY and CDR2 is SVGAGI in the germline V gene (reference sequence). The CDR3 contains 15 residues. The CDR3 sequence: CASSSGGTKLLEQYF. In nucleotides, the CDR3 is TGTGCCAGCAGTTCTGGAGGGACTAAGCTTCTCGAGCAGTACTTC.

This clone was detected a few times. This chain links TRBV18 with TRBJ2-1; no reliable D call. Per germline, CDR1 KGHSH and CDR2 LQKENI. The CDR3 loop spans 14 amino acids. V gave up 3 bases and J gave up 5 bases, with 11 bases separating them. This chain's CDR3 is CASSPTDTDNEQFF. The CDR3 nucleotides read TGTGCCAGCTCACCCACCGACACGGACAATGAGCAGTTCTTC.

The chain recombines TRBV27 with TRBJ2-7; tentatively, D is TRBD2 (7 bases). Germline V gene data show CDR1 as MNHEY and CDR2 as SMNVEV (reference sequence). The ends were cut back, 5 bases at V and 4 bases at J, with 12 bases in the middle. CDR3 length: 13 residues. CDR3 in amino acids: CASSPRGGYEQYF. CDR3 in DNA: TGTGCCAGCAGTCCGAGGGGGGGGTACGAGCAGTACTTC.

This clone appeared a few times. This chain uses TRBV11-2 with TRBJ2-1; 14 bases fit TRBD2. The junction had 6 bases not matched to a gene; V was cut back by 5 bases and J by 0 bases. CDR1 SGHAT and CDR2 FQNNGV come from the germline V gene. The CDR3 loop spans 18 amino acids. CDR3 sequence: CASSGGGTSGSSYNEQFF. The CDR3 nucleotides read TGTGCCAGCAGCGGGGGTGGGACTAGCGGGAGCTCCTACAATGAGCAGTTCTTC.

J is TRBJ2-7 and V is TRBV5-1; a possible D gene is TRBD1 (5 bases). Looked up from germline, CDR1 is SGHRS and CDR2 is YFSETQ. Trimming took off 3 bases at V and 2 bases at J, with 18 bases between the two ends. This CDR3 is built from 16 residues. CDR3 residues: CASSSHRSQITYEQYF. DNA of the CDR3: TGCGCCAGCAGCTCTCACAGGAGCCAGATAACCTACGAGCAGTACTTC. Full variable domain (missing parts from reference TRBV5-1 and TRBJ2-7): KAGVTQTPRYLIKTRGQQVTLSCSPISGHRSVSWYQQTPGQGLQFLFEYFSETQRNKGNFPGRFSGRQFSNSRSEMNVSTLELGDSALYLCASSSHRSQITYEQYFGPGTRLTVT.

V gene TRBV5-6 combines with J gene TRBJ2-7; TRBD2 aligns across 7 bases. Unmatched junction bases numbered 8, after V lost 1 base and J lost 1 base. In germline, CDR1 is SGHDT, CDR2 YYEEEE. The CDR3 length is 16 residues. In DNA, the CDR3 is TGTGCCAGCAGCTTGCGGTCACTAGCGAATTCCTACGAGCAGTACTTC. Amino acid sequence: CASSLRSLANSYEQYF. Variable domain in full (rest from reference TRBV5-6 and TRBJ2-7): DAGVTQSPTHLIKTRGQQVTLRCSPKSGHDTVSWYQQALGQGPQFIFQYYEEEERQRGNFPDRFSGHQFPNYSSELNVNALLLGDSALYLCASSLRSLANSYEQYFGPGTRLTVT.

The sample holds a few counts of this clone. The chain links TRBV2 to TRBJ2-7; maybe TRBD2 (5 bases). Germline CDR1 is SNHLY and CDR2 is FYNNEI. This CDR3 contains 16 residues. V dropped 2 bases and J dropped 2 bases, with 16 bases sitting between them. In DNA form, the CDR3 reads TGTGCCAGCAGTGAACGGCAAGGACTGCCCCCCTACGAGCAGTACTTC. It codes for CASSERQGLPPYEQYF.

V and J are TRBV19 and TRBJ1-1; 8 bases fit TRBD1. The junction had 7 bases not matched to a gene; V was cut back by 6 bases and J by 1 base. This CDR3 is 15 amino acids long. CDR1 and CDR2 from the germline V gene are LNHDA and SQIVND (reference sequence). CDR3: CASRAFGTGNTEAFF. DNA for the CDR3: TGTGCCAGTAGGGCCTTCGGGACAGGGAACACTGAAGCTTTCTTT.

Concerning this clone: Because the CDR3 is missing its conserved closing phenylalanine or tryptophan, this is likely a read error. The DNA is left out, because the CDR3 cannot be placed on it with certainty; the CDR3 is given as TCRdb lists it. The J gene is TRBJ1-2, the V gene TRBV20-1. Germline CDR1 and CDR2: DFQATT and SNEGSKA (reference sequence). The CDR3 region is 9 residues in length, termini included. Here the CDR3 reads CSARGLGAL.

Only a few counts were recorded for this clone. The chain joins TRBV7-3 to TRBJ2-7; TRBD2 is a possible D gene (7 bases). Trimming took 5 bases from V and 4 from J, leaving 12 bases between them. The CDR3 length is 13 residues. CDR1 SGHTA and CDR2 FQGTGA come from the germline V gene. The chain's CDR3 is CASSPKGGYEQYF. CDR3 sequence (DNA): TGTGCCAGCAGCCCGAAGGGGGGGTACGAGCAGTACTTC.

As DNA, the CDR3 is TGCGCCAGCAGCCTCTTTTCTAGCAAAACCGGGGAGCTGTTTTTT. It encodes CASSLFSSKTGELFF. The V call is TRBV4-1, the J call TRBJ2-2; a possible D gene is TRBD2 (5 bases). This CDR3 region has 15 residues. Germline V CDR1 and CDR2: MGHRA, YSYEKL. V was cut by 4 bases and J by 5 bases, with 14 bases left in between.

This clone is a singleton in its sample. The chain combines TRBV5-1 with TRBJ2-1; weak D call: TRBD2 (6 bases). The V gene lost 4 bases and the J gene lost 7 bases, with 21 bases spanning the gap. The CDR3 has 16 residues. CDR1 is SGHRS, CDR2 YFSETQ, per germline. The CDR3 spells CASSPAPGSGWNEQFF. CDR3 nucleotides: TGCGCCAGCAGCCCGGCCCCCGGGAGCGGATGGAATGAGCAGTTCTTC.

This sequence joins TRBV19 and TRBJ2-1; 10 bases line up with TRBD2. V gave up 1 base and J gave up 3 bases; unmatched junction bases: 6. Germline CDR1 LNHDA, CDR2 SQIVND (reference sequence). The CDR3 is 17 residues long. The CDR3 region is CASSIVLAGVGYNEQFF. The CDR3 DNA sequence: TGTGCCAGTAGTATAGTGCTAGCGGGAGTAGGCTACAATGAGCAGTTCTTC.

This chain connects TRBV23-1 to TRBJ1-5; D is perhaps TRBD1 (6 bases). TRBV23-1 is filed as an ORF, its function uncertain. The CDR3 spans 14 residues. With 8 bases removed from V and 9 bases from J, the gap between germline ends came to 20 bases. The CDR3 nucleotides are TGCGCCAGCCAGTCGGGCAGGGGTAAGGGGCCCCAGCATTTT. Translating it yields CASQSGRGKGPQHF.